The rows below give T cell receptor beta chains drawn from one sample of a study of regulatory T cells in long-lasting Graves disease. Each CDR3 protein is one row after TCRdb ran MiXCR on the multiplex PCR reads. Of 350,000 to 500,000 distinct CDR3 sequences listed, roughly 15% are singletons. The same specimen was also included in a second study, on T cells in Graves' hyperthyroidism and ophthalmopathy.

Sequencing was performed on peripheral blood mononuclear cells (PBMCs), taken at new diagnosis, from a patient treated with antithyroid drugs. The receptors originated from a woman in her twenties or thirties with Graves disease. Each CDR3 is given without its conserved first and last residue. Fields, in order: D gene, clone size, V gene, CDR3 protein. The D gene is left open where the match is weak. Where a row states a size, it is once, few, many or the class of an expanded clone; other rows omit it.

D: .
size: .
V: TRBV20-1
CDR3: SATPPDREVGVNQPQH

D: TRBD1
size: many
V: TRBV20-1
CDR3: SARLSTGDEQY

D: TRBD2
size: many
V: TRBV6-5
CDR3: ASSYLRTSGNSSYEQY

D: TRBD2
size: .
V: TRBV12-3/TRBV12-4
CDR3: ASSRIWTSGRAHEQY

D: .
size: many
V: TRBV2
CDR3: ASSETGLPNYGYT

D: TRBD1
size: many
V: TRBV2
CDR3: ASRKTGNSYEQY

D: .
size: .
V: TRBV28
CDR3: ASQDRSHYGYT

D: TRBD2
size: .
V: TRBV11-2
CDR3: ASSKGLAGEDTQY

D: TRBD1
size: .
V: TRBV30
CDR3: AWSVGQGVYNEQF

D: .
size: .
V: TRBV11-3
CDR3: ASRKVGADTQY

D: TRBD1
size: many
V: TRBV6-1
CDR3: ASRDRGLKRADTQY

D: TRBD2
size: many
V: TRBV30
CDR3: AWSGGGLAGGETQY

D: .
size: many
V: TRBV7-9
CDR3: ASTLRGTVTGELF

D: .
size: many
V: TRBV18
CDR3: ASSPGPPRETRNEQF

D: TRBD1
size: .
V: TRBV9
CDR3: ASSVRQGVNNEQF

D: .
size: many
V: TRBV24-1
CDR3: ATSDFERETQY

D: TRBD2
size: .
V: TRBV13
CDR3: ASSPPGGTSGTGELF

D: TRBD2
size: few
V: TRBV19
CDR3: ATQGLAGVVDEQF

D: .
size: many
V: TRBV6-1
CDR3: ASSIQGLYQPQH

D: TRBD1
size: .
V: TRBV6-1
CDR3: ASSERGLRVGQPQH

D: .
size: .
V: TRBV28
CDR3: ASSRGRSYNEQF

D: TRBD1
size: .
V: TRBV11-2
CDR3: ASSLAGTGVTGELF

D: .
size: few
V: TRBV11-2
CDR3: ASSPPPTRVHTEAF

D: .
size: many
V: TRBV2
CDR3: ASSLNGHPSYEQY

D: .
size: .
V: TRBV5-6
CDR3: ASSSKGSGKRTGELF

D: .
size: many
V: TRBV6-5
CDR3: ASSYTGESGRELF

D: .
size: many
V: TRBV3-1
CDR3: ASSQGRDGKF

D: TRBD1
size: many
V: TRBV28
CDR3: ASSEDRANYGYT

D: TRBD2
size: many
V: TRBV27
CDR3: ASSLSVRAGGMAYEQY

D: TRBD2
size: many
V: TRBV18
CDR3: ASSSLAGPRTDTRY

D: TRBD2
size: many
V: TRBV5-1
CDR3: ASSILAGSYNEQF

D: TRBD1
size: many
V: TRBV27
CDR3: ASSPPGQVLGTEAF

D: .
size: .
V: TRBV20-1
CDR3: SARGDLSYDEQF

D: .
size: many
V: TRBV11-2
CDR3: ASSSTRNEQF

D: .
size: many
V: TRBV11-2
CDR3: ASSTPTGPGEQY

D: .
size: many
V: TRBV11-2
CDR3: ASSYSTGPYEQY

D: .
size: many
V: TRBV10-3
CDR3: AINTGTSEQY

D: .
size: many
V: TRBV6-1
CDR3: ASQVRVGSSYEQY

D: .
size: few
V: TRBV9
CDR3: ASSPGAAMNTEAF

D: TRBD1
size: .
V: TRBV7-9
CDR3: ASSRQGTGLTDTQY

D: .
size: many
V: TRBV2
CDR3: ASISLMNTEAF

D: TRBD2
size: many
V: TRBV30
CDR3: AWRKGLASLYNEQF

D: TRBD1
size: many
V: TRBV3-1
CDR3: ASSHVRDRVHEQY

D: .
size: many
V: TRBV2
CDR3: ASSDRQGRTDEQY

D: .
size: few
V: TRBV3-1
CDR3: ASSHERRQGGSQETQY

D: .
size: .
V: TRBV5-5
CDR3: ASSLLEVYT

D: .
size: many
V: TRBV6-1
CDR3: ASSKQGGATEAF

D: TRBD1
size: .
V: TRBV2
CDR3: ASQGGQGADEQY

D: .
size: many
V: TRBV4-1
CDR3: ASSQDWGGTKGDQY

D: .
size: few
V: TRBV5-1
CDR3: ASSPEGSLNAEAF

D: TRBD2
size: .
V: TRBV27
CDR3: ASSSVREATYEQY

D: .
size: many
V: TRBV7-2
CDR3: ASSPSGQSNQPQH

D: .
size: .
V: TRBV6-1
CDR3: ASSTWGIGGDNEQF

D: .
size: many
V: TRBV11-1
CDR3: ASSLKGLVHGYT

D: .
size: few
V: TRBV20-1
CDR3: SARDLERGYNEQF

D: .
size: few
V: TRBV7-6
CDR3: ASSLAVGQGYGYT

D: .
size: few
V: TRBV19
CDR3: ASSIYGPRRDEQF

D: .
size: many
V: TRBV6-1
CDR3: ASSELLARTQY

D: .
size: many
V: TRBV5-1
CDR3: ASSLGVQSTYEQY